This TCR beta chain was sequenced during a study of beta chain features in type 1 diabetes. This clone has a handful of counts. Reverse transcribing all isolated RNA meant expressed TCRB transcripts were sequenced. The assay was immunoSEQ multiplex PCR, and TCRdb's table has in-frame clones only and misses some. The sample has around 150,000 clones, 6.9% seen once; the top ten hold 1.3% to 1.5%. Purities over 98% were achieved in all sorted populations. Germline trimming cut 9 bases from V and 3 bases from J; bases unmatched to any gene: 7. The germline V gene encodes CDR1 MDHEN and CDR2 SYDVKM. The CDR3 is 14 amino acids.

The V gene is TRBV28, the J gene TRBJ2-5, with TRBD2 matching 10 bases. This clonotype originated in a woman in her thirties in good health. Sequencing was carried out using central memory CD4+ T cells from blood. The CDR3 nucleotides are TGTGCCAGTCGGGGTGGACTAGCGGAAGAGACCCAGTACTTC. Translated, it gives CASRGGLAEETQYF.